This TCR beta chain was recorded in a study of human T cells and chemical hapten exposure. V lost 2 bases and J 2 bases, leaving 13 bases between the germline ends. Germline V gene data show CDR1 as MGHRA and CDR2 as YSYEKL. There are 16 residues in the CDR3. Time point given: patch test 1, 2 weeks after DPC sensitization. Specified treatment: therapeutic diphenylcyclopropenone sensitization with weekly scalp DPC. Researchers extracted total RNA from unfractionated whole blood. TCRdb independently ran MiXCR on the RACE reads; one entry per CDR3 protein. Found here are roughly 52,000 distinct CDR3 sequences, approximately 11% of them singletons; the top ten hold 1.5% to 2%. This clonotype was detected ten times or more.

This specimen was whole blood, taken in connection with sensitization to the hapten diphenylcyclopropenone (DPC). The V and J genes are TRBV4-1 and TRBJ2-1, with D maybe TRBD2 (5 bases). This receptor was obtained from a woman aged 40 to 50 with alopecia areata. Some clones in this sample may be carry-over from other donors' samples. CDR3 in amino acids: CASSQKRLGTYNEQFF. The CDR3 region has the DNA TGCGCCAGCAGCCAAAAGCGGCTAGGGACCTACAATGAGCAGTTCTTC.